The table lists the clone carrying this T cell receptor (beta chain) with many counts. Its antigen is undetermined. The data originate from a study of human T cells and chemical hapten exposure. Study as a whole: All patients underwent weekly scalp dosing with diphenylcyclopropenone for the full roughly 24-week study.

Stated time point: patch test 1, 2 weeks after DPC sensitization. The treatment was: therapeutic diphenylcyclopropenone sensitization with weekly scalp DPC. Sample donors consisted of patients with alopecia, aged 18 to 70 years, who were suitable for DPC. Whole blood, unfractionated, served as the material for total RNA extraction. From the RACE reads, TCRdb called clonotypes with MiXCR, one entry per CDR3 protein. The repertoire holds tens of thousands of distinct CDR3 sequences, about 11% seen once, with roughly 3.6% in the top ten. The CDR3 runs 14 residues. The ends were cut back, 3 bases at V and 6 bases at J, with 11 bases in the middle. Germline V gene lookup returns CDR1 MNHEY and CDR2 SMNVEV (reference sequence). Overall study findings and caveats: Donors' alopecia may make their immune response differ from healthy people's.

V and J are TRBV27 and TRBJ2-2; D might be TRBD2 (5 bases). The sequenced sample was whole blood, obtained in connection with sensitization to the hapten diphenylcyclopropenone (DPC). The sequence was collected from a woman aged 55-70 years with alopecia areata. Some clones in this sample may be carry-over from other donors' samples. DNA for the CDR3: TGTGCCAGCAGTTTGATAGGGAGCCCCGGGGAGCTGTTTTTT. This codes for CASSLIGSPGELFF.